This TCR beta chain was retrieved from a study of cytomegalovirus exposure and HLA in healthy donors. Study conclusions and caveats: Association of a missense DCLRE1C variant with TCR beta V- and J-gene trimming was reported in a later analysis. In a later analysis, the majority of CMV-associated beta chains seemingly showed HLA restriction. The dataset shows that most TCR sequences were rare, while some public TCRs occurred in many donors. In a later analysis, several top co-occurrence clusters appeared linked to parvovirus B19, influenza, CMV and Epstein-Barr virus.

Of note for this clone: Its antigen remains unidentified.

Amplification used 60 Vbeta primers and 13 Jbeta primers. TCRdb keeps only in-frame clones here, not all; method: immunoSEQ multiplex PCR. The sample consists of some 140,000 clones, about 74% of them appearing once. V gave up 1 base and J gave up 9 bases; unmatched junction bases: 3. Germline loops: CDR1 SGHRS, CDR2 YFSETQ. The length of the CDR3 is 14 residues. The sequence was collected from a woman aged 35 to 49 in good health and CMV-seronegative. The V and J genes are TRBV5-1 and TRBJ2-1, with 11 bases matching TRBD2. Material for sequencing was PBMCs. CDR3 loop: CASSLLAGGPEQFF. The CDR3 DNA reads as TGCGCCAGCAGCTTGCTAGCGGGAGGCCCTGAGCAGTTCTTC.